This T cell receptor (beta chain) is drawn from a study of graft-versus-host responses after intestinal transplantation. The CDR3 covers 17 residues. Germline CDR1 MRHNA, CDR2 SNTAGT. J was trimmed by 2 bases and V by 1 base; bases with no gene match: 11. Investigators treated the graft tissue so that it released intraepithelial and lamina propria lymphocytes. Method: immunoSEQ multiplex PCR; TCRdb's copy keeps in-frame clones and lacks some. In the table there are 35,000 to 40,000 clones, around 90% of which are singletons. Sequencing was performed on ileum tissue, taken about 200 days after intestinal transplant. The chain joins TRBV6-4 to TRBJ2-7; 7 bases match TRBD2. The TCR originated in a human patient who received an intestinal transplant, so some T cells may come from the graft donor. CDR3 coding DNA: TGTGCCAGCAGTGACTTTGCCGGGAGGAGGGAACCCTACGAGCAGTACTTC. This gives the protein CASSDFAGRREPYEQYF.